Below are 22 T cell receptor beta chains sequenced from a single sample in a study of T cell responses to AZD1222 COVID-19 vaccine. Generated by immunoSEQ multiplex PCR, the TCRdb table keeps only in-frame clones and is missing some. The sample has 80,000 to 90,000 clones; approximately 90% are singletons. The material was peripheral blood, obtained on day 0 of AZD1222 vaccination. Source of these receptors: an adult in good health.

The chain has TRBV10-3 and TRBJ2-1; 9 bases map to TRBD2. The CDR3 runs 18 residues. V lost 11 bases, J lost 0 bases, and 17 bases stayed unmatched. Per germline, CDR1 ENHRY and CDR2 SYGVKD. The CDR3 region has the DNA TGTGCCTCCCCTTGCTCCGGGACTAGCTCTTGCTCCTACAATGAGCAGTTCTTC. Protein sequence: CASPCSGTSSCSYNEQFF.

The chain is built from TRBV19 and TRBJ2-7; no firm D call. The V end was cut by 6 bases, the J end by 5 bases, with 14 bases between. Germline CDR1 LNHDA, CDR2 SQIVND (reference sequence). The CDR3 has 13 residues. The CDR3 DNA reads TGTGCCAGTAGCCCAATGGGTCTGCACGAGCAGTACTTC. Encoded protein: CASSPMGLHEQYF. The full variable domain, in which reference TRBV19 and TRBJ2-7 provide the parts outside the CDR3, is DGGITQSPKYLFRKEGQNVTLSCEQNLNHDAMYWYRQDPGQGLRLIYYSQIVNDFQKGDIAEGYSVSREKKESFPLTVTSAQKNPTAFYLCASSPMGLHEQYFGPGTRLTVT.

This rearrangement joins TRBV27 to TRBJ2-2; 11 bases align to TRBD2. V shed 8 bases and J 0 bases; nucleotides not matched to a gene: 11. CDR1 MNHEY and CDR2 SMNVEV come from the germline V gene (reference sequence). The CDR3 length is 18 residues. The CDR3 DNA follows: TGTGCCAGCGAACGCCGGTTAGCGGGAGGGCCGAACACCGGGGAGCTGTTTTTT. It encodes CASERRLAGGPNTGELFF.

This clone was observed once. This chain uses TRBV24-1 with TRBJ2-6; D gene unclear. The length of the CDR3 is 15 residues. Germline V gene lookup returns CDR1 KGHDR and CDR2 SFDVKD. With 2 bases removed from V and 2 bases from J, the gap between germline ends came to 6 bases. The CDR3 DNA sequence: TGTGCCACCAGTGATTCCGGTCCTGGGGCCAACGTCCTGACTTTC. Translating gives CATSDSGPGANVLTF.

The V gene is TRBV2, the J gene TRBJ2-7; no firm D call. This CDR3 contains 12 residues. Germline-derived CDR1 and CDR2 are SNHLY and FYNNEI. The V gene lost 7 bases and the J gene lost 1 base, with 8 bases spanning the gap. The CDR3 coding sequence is TGTGCCAGCATGGGAAATTCCTACGAGCAGTACTTC. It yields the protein CASMGNSYEQYF.

DNA of the CDR3: TGTGCCAGCAGCGAAAACAGGGTTGTCCTTGACGAGCAGTACTTC. The encoded protein is CASSENRVVLDEQYF. V is TRBV21-1 and J is TRBJ2-7; the table's D call, TRBD1, was not checked against the DNA. TRBV21-1 is a pseudogene locus. The CDR3 has 15 residues.

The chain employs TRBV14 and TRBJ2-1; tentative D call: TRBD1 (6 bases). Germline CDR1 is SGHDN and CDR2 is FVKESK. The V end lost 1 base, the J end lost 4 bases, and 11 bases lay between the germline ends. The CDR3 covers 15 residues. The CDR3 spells CASSQAGTQYNEQFF. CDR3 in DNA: TGTGCCAGCAGCCAAGCCGGGACACAGTACAATGAGCAGTTCTTC.

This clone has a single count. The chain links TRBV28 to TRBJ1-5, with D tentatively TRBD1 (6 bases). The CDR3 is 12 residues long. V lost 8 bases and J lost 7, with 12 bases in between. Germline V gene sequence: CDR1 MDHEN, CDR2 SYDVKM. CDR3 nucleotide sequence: TGTGCCAGCCAAGGGGGTTACCAGCCCCAGCATTTT. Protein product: CASQGGYQPQHF.

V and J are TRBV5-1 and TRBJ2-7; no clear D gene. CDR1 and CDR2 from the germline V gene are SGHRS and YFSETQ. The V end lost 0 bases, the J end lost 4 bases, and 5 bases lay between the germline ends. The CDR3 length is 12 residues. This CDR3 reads CASSLEGYEQYF. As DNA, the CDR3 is TGCGCCAGCAGCTTGGAGGGTTACGAGCAGTACTTC.

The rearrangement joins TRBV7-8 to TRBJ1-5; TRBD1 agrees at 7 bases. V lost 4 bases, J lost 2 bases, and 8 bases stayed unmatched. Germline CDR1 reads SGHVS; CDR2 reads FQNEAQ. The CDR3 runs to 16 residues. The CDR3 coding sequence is TGTGCCAGCAGCTCATCGACAGGGACGGGCAATCAGCCCCAGCATTTT. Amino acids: CASSSSTGTGNQPQHF. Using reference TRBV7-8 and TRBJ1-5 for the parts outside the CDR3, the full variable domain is GAGVSQSPRYKVAKRGQDVALRCDPISGHVSLFWYQQALGQGPEFLTYFQNEAQLDKSGLPSDRFFAERPEGSVSTLKIQRTQQEDSAVYLCASSSSTGTGNQPQHFGDGTRLSIL.

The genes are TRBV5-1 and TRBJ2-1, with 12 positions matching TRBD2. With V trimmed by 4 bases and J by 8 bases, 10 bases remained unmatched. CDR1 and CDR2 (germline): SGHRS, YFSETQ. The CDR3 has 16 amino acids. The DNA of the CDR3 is TGCGCCAGCAGCAGACTAGCGGGAGAAGTGGCGGATGAGCAGTTCTTC. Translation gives CASSRLAGEVADEQFF.

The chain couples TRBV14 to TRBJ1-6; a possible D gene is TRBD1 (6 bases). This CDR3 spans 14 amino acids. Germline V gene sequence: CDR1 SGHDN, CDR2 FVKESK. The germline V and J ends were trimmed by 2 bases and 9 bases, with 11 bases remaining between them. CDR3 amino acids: CASSQRGSRSPLHF. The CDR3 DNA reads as TGTGCCAGCAGCCAAAGGGGGTCTCGTTCACCCCTCCACTTT.

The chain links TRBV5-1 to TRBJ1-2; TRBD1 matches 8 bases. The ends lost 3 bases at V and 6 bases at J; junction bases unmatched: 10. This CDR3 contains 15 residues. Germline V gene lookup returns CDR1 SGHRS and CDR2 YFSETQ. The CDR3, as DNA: TGCGCCAGCAGCTGGAATGGACAGGGTCGGGATGGCTACACCTTC. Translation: CASSWNGQGRDGYTF. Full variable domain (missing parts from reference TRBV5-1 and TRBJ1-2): KAGVTQTPRYLIKTRGQQVTLSCSPISGHRSVSWYQQTPGQGLQFLFEYFSETQRNKGNFPGRFSGRQFSNSRSEMNVSTLELGDSALYLCASSWNGQGRDGYTFGSGTRLTVV.

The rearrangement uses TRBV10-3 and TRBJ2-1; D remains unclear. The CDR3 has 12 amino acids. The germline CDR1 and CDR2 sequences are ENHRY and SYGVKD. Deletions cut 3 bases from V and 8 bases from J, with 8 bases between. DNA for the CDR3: TGTGCCATCAGTGACATTGGCGATGAGCAGTTCTTC. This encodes CAISDIGDEQFF.

CDR3 bases: TGTGCCAGCAGCACTTGGCAGCGGGGGTCAGGGACCCAGTACTTC. Amino acid sequence: CASSTWQRGSGTQYF. The chain recombines TRBV7-8 with TRBJ2-5; 8 positions agree with TRBD2. V lost 5 bases and J lost 7; bases outside the gene matches: 12. This CDR3 spans 15 amino acids. Germline CDR1 SGHVS, CDR2 FQNEAQ.

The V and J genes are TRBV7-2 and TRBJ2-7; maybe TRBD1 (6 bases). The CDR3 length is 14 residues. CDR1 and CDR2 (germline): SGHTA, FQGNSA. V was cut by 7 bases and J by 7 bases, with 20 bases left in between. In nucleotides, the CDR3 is TGTGCCAGCACTTTGACTGCAGGGGTTTATGAGCAGTACTTC. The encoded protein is CASTLTAGVYEQYF.

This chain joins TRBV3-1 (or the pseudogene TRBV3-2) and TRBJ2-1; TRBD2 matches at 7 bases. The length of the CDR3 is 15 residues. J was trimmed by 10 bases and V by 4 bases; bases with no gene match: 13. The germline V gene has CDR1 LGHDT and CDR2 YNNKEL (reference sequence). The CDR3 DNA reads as TGTGCCAGCAGCCCCACTGGCTCTCTGGGGGGGGAGCAGTTCTTC. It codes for CASSPTGSLGGEQFF.

CDR3 nucleotide sequence: TGTGCCTGGAGTGACAATAATTCACCCCTCCACTTT. Protein product: CAWSDNNSPLHF. The rearrangement uses TRBV30 and TRBJ1-6, with unresolved D. The CDR3 has 12 amino acids. Germline CDR1 and CDR2: GTSNPN and SVGIG (reference sequence). V lost 1 base and J 5 bases, leaving 3 bases between the germline ends. Drawing the rest from reference TRBV30 and TRBJ1-6, the complete variable domain is SQTIHQWPATLVQPVGSPLSLECTVEGTSNPNLYWYRQAAGRGLQLLFYSVGIGQISSEVPQNLSASRPQDRQFILSSKKLLLSDSGFYLCAWSDNNSPLHFGNGTRLTVT.

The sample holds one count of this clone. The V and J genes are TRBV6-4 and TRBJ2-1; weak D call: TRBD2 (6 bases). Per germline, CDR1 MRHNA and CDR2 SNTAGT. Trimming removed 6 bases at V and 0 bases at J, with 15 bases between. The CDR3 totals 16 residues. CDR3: CASSRLGGSSYNEQFF. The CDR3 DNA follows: TGTGCCAGCAGCCGGCTCGGAGGGAGCTCCTACAATGAGCAGTTCTTC.

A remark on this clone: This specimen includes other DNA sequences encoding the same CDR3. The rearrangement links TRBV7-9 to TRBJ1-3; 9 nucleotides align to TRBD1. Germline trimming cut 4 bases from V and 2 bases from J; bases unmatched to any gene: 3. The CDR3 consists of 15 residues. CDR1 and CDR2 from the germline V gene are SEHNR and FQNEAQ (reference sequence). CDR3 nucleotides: TGTGCCAGCAGCTCAGGACAGGGGCCTGGAAACACCATATATTTT. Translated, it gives CASSSGQGPGNTIYF.

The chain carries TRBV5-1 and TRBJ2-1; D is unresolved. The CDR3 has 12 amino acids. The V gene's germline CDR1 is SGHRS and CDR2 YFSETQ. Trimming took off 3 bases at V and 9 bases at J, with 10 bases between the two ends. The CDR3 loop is CASSSGPGEQFF. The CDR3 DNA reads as TGCGCCAGCAGCTCCGGCCCCGGTGAGCAGTTCTTC.

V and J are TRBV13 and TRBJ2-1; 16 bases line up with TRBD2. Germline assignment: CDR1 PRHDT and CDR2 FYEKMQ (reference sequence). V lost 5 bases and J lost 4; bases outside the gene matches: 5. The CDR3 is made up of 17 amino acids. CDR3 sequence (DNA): TGTGCCAGCAGCGGCGGGACTAGCGGGAGGGAATACAATGAGCAGTTCTTC. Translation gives CASSGGTSGREYNEQFF.